These 27 T cell receptor beta chains share one sample of origin, sequenced in a study of blood T cell repertoires in COVID-19. Method: immunoSEQ multiplex PCR; TCRdb's copy keeps in-frame clones and lacks some. The sample lists about 82,000 clones, roughly 90% occurring once. Sequencing was carried out using PBMCs or T cells enriched from blood (not recorded which). These receptors all come from a woman aged 50 to 65 with acute COVID-19.

This sequence joins TRBV7-9 and TRBJ2-7, with TRBD2 as a possible D gene (7 bases). Germline V gene lookup returns CDR1 SEHNR and CDR2 FQNEAQ (reference sequence). Trimming took off 5 bases at V and 3 bases at J, with 23 bases between the two ends. The CDR3 sequence is 17 residues long. CDR3 protein: CASSPVAGGPGYYEQYF. The CDR3 nucleotides are TGTGCCAGCAGCCCAGTCGCCGGGGGGCCCGGATACTACGAGCAGTACTTC.

The chain couples TRBV24-1 to TRBJ2-7; possible D gene TRBD2, 7 bases. V was shortened by 4 bases and J by 0 bases, with 15 bases between the two germline ends. The CDR3 consists of 16 residues. CDR1 is KGHDR and CDR2 is SFDVKD in the germline V gene. The CDR3 sequence: CATSDPRGGSSYEQYF. Here the CDR3 DNA reads TGTGCCACCAGTGACCCCAGGGGCGGGAGCTCCTACGAGCAGTACTTC.

The chain carries TRBV3-1 (or the pseudogene TRBV3-2) and TRBJ2-7; D unresolved. V shed 2 bases and J shed 1 base, with 15 bases lying between them. CDR1 and CDR2 (germline): LGHDT, YNNKEL (reference sequence). The CDR3 consists of 16 residues. CDR3 DNA sequence: TGTGCCAGCAGCCAAAGTGGCTACAAACTATCCTACGAGCAGTACTTC. Its protein is CASSQSGYKLSYEQYF.

The table lists this clone with a count of one. The chain carries TRBV5-8 and TRBJ1-2; 12 bases are shared with TRBD1. The junction had 9 bases not matched to a gene; V was cut back by 2 bases and J by 4 bases. The germline V gene has CDR1 SGHTS and CDR2 YDEGEE. The CDR3 is 17 amino acids. Here the CDR3 DNA reads TGTGCCAGCAGCTTTGATGGGGACAGGGGGCGCGTCTATGGCTACACCTTC. This codes for CASSFDGDRGRVYGYTF.

Remarks on this clone: Compared with germline, one end of the junction differs, possibly owing to a read error. The chain couples TRBV7-9 to TRBJ2-2; 10 bases are shared with TRBD2. This CDR3 region has 14 residues. CDR1 and CDR2 from the germline V gene are SEHNR and FQNEAQ (reference sequence). The CDR3 nucleotides are TGTGCCAACAGCGGGAGGGTAAACACCGGGGAGCTGTTTTTT. Amino acids: CANSGRVNTGELFF.

CDR3 region: CASSSDLGGNSPLHF. Here the CDR3 DNA reads TGTGCCAGCAGTTCCGATCTGGGGGGGAATTCACCCCTCCACTTT. The gene calls are TRBV28 and TRBJ1-6; weak D call: TRBD1 (5 bases). This CDR3 has 15 residues. In germline, CDR1 is MDHEN, CDR2 SYDVKM. Trimming cost V 4 bases and J 7 bases, with 14 bases left between them.

The chain employs TRBV27 and TRBJ1-1; D possibly corresponds to TRBD1 (6 bases). The CDR3 covers 14 residues. Trimming took off 10 bases at V and 4 bases at J, with 19 bases between the two ends. CDR1 is MNHEY and CDR2 is SMNVEV in the germline V gene (reference sequence). CDR3 residues: CATRRGGAPTEAFF. DNA of the CDR3: TGTGCCACCCGTAGGGGGGGGGCTCCCACTGAAGCTTTCTTT.

The chain combines TRBV19 with TRBJ1-5; 8 positions agree with TRBD1. Per the germline V gene, CDR1 is LNHDA and CDR2 is SQIVND (reference sequence). The CDR3 consists of 15 residues. Trimming at V came to 7 bases and at J to 6 bases, leaving 11 bases not matched to a gene. Written as DNA, the CDR3 is TGTGCCAGTATGGCCAGGGGGCTTAAGGGTCAGCCCCAGCATTTT. This codes for CASMARGLKGQPQHF.

This chain joins TRBV5-8 and TRBJ2-3, with D maybe TRBD1 (5 bases). Germline CDR1 and CDR2: SGHTS and YDEGEE. The length of the CDR3 is 13 residues. V was shortened by 1 base and J by 5 bases, with 8 bases between the two germline ends. The CDR3 sequence: CASSLQGEDTQYF. For the CDR3, the DNA is TGTGCCAGCAGCTTGCAGGGCGAAGATACGCAGTATTTT.

The chain has TRBV16 and TRBJ1-3; 9 positions match TRBD1. The J segment lost 0 bases and the V segment lost 0 bases, leaving 3 bases of the junction unmatched. The CDR3 has 17 amino acids. CDR1 is KGHSY, CDR2 FQNENV, per germline. CDR3 region: CASSQSGQGISGNTIYF. CDR3 coding DNA: TGTGCCAGCAGCCAATCGGGACAGGGTATCTCTGGAAACACCATATATTTT.

The CDR3 nucleotides read TGTGCCAGCAGTTTAGGACTAGCGGGAGCTTTAGGTAACTACGAGCAGTACTTC. As protein: CASSLGLAGALGNYEQYF. This rearrangement joins TRBV27 to TRBJ2-7, with 13 bases aligning to TRBD2. The junction had 10 bases not matched to a gene; V was cut back by 2 bases and J by 3 bases. The CDR3 has 18 residues. Germline CDR1 MNHEY, CDR2 SMNVEV (reference sequence).

The V and J genes are TRBV19 and TRBJ1-1; maybe TRBD1 (6 bases). CDR1 and CDR2 from the germline V gene are LNHDA and SQIVND (reference sequence). The V end lost 9 bases, the J end lost 3 bases, and 17 bases lay between the germline ends. This CDR3 has 14 amino acids. CDR3 sequence reads: CARDTGLGDTEAFF. CDR3 DNA sequence: TGTGCCAGGGATACAGGGCTCGGGGACACTGAAGCTTTCTTT.

This rearrangement joins TRBV29-1 to TRBJ2-7, with 16 positions matching TRBD2. V lost 6 bases and J lost 5; bases outside the gene matches: 7. The germline CDR1 and CDR2 sequences are SQVTM and ANQGSEA. There are 15 residues in the CDR3. CDR3 nucleotides: TGCAGCGTAGCGGGACTAGCGGGAGGGTACCACGAGCAGTACTTC. Its protein is CSVAGLAGGYHEQYF.

The chain uses TRBV11-3 and TRBJ2-1, with D perhaps matching TRBD2 (5 bases). Germline CDR1 and CDR2: SGHNT and YENEEA. The CDR3 covers 16 residues. Trimming took 5 bases from V and 0 from J, leaving 14 bases between them. CDR3 DNA: TGTGCCAGCAGCCCTGAGGGCCAGGTCTCCTACAATGAGCAGTTCTTC. Its translation: CASSPEGQVSYNEQFF.

The chain employs TRBV27 and TRBJ2-3, with D possibly TRBD2 on 6 matching bases. Germline loops: CDR1 MNHEY, CDR2 SMNVEV (reference sequence). V gave up 2 bases and J gave up 6 bases, with 12 bases separating them. The CDR3 totals 14 residues. The CDR3 DNA is TGTGCCAGCAGTTTAAACCGACTAGGGGATACGCAGTATTTT. It specifies CASSLNRLGDTQYF.

The chain joins TRBV6-5 to TRBJ1-2; 7 bases agree with TRBD1. Trimming at V came to 8 bases and at J to 6 bases, leaving 9 bases not matched to a gene. The CDR3 has 13 amino acids. Germline V CDR1 and CDR2: MNHEY, SVGAGI. Written as DNA, the CDR3 is TGTGCCAGCTATCAAAGGGGGCATGATGGCTACACCTTC. Encoded protein: CASYQRGHDGYTF.

The genes are TRBV24-1 and TRBJ2-1, with 7 nucleotides matching TRBD2. J lost 12 bases, V lost 2 bases, and 9 bases had no gene match. Germline assignment: CDR1 KGHDR and CDR2 SFDVKD. The CDR3 is 14 residues long. The CDR3 DNA is TGTGCCACCAGTGATTGGGGGGAGGGCCGGTGGCAGTTCTTC. Its protein product is CATSDWGEGRWQFF.

The chain joins TRBV19 to TRBJ2-7; 9 nucleotides match TRBD1. Per the germline V gene, CDR1 is LNHDA and CDR2 is SQIVND (reference sequence). The CDR3 sequence is 13 residues long. The junction had 9 bases not matched to a gene; V was cut back by 6 bases and J by 9 bases. The CDR3 is CASSLRDRVAQYF. As DNA, the CDR3 is TGTGCCAGTAGCCTCCGGGACAGGGTTGCGCAGTACTTC. Full variable domain (rest looked up from reference TRBV19 and TRBJ2-7): DGGITQSPKYLFRKEGQNVTLSCEQNLNHDAMYWYRQDPGQGLRLIYYSQIVNDFQKGDIAEGYSVSREKKESFPLTVTSAQKNPTAFYLCASSLRDRVAQYFGPGTRLTVT.

The V call is TRBV6-5, the J call TRBJ2-7; TRBD2 matches 8 bases. V was pared by 7 bases and J by 3 bases, with 5 bases of the junction left unmatched. Germline values: CDR1 MNHEY, CDR2 SVGAGI. The length of the CDR3 is 13 residues. CDR3 nucleotide sequence: TGTGCCAGCACCAAGAGCGGGAGCTACGAGCAGTACTTC. Amino acid sequence: CASTKSGSYEQYF.

This chain joins TRBV4-1 and TRBJ2-2; the match to TRBD1 covers 11 bases. Germline lookup yields CDR1 MGHRA and CDR2 YSYEKL. The CDR3 spans 18 residues. Trimming removed 4 bases from V and 0 bases from J; junction bases left unmatched: 7. In nucleotides, the CDR3 is TGCGCCAGCAGCCCAAGGACAGGGGGCGCCTCGAACACCGGGGAGCTGTTTTTT. It encodes CASSPRTGGASNTGELFF.

The chain has TRBV3-1 (or the pseudogene TRBV3-2) and TRBJ1-1; no clear D gene. The CDR3 has 14 residues. V was cut by 4 bases and J by 1 base, with 10 bases left in between. Per the germline V gene, CDR1 is LGHDT and CDR2 is YNNKEL (reference sequence). The DNA for the CDR3 is TGTGCCAGCAGCCCCGCAGCGGGGAACACTGAAGCTTTCTTT. Amino acids: CASSPAAGNTEAFF.

The chain couples TRBV5-1 to TRBJ2-5, with TRBD1 matching 8 bases. The trim removed 0 bases at V and 4 bases at J, leaving 8 bases unmatched. The CDR3 is 16 residues long. The germline gives CDR1 SGHRS, CDR2 YFSETQ. Here the CDR3 reads CASSLGSWTGRETQYF. Written as DNA, the CDR3 is TGCGCCAGCAGCTTGGGATCCTGGACAGGGCGAGAGACCCAGTACTTC.

This rearrangement joins TRBV29-1 to TRBJ2-1, with D perhaps TRBD2 (5 bases). The CDR3 length is 12 residues. In germline, CDR1 is SQVTM, CDR2 ANQGSEA. Trimming removed 2 bases from V and 7 bases from J, with 9 bases in between. The CDR3 reads CSVEFTGNEQFF. Here the CDR3 DNA reads TGCAGCGTTGAATTTACGGGAAATGAGCAGTTCTTC.

This clone was detected a few times. This chain joins TRBV30 and TRBJ1-6, with D possibly being TRBD1 (5 bases). V was trimmed by 2 bases and J by 9 bases, leaving 11 bases between them. The CDR3 runs to 13 residues. The germline V gene has CDR1 GTSNPN and CDR2 SVGIG (reference sequence). This CDR3 is CAWSTDISSPLHF. CDR3 DNA: TGTGCCTGGAGTACGGACATAAGTTCACCCCTCCACTTT. Using reference TRBV30 and TRBJ1-6 for the parts outside the CDR3, the full variable domain is SQTIHQWPATLVQPVGSPLSLECTVEGTSNPNLYWYRQAAGRGLQLLFYSVGIGQISSEVPQNLSASRPQDRQFILSSKKLLLSDSGFYLCAWSTDISSPLHFGNGTRLTVT.

The chain combines TRBV12-3 or TRBV12-4 with TRBJ1-3; possibly TRBD1 for D (5 bases). The CDR3 is 12 residues long. V was clipped by 10 bases and J by 3 bases, with 10 bases between them. The CDR3 loop reads CAIGRGGNTIYF. The CDR3 region has the DNA TGTGCCATCGGGAGGGGTGGAAACACCATATATTTT.

The V call is TRBV7-2, the J call TRBJ1-3; no reliable D call. Trimming shortened V by 5 bases and J by 1 base, and 18 bases separated the two germline ends. The CDR3 is 17 residues long. Germline lookup yields CDR1 SGHTA and CDR2 FQGNSA. CDR3 nucleotides: TGTGCCAGCAGCCCCAGACCGGGTTTGTTTTCTGGAAACACCATATATTTT. This encodes CASSPRPGLFSGNTIYF. Filled out from reference TRBV7-2 and TRBJ1-3, the complete variable domain reads GAGVSQSPSNKVTEKGKDVELRCDPISGHTALYWYRQSLGQGLEFLIYFQGNSAPDKSGLPSDRFSAERTGGSVSTLTIQRTQQEDSAVYLCASSPRPGLFSGNTIYFGEGSWLTVV.

This chain connects TRBV14 to TRBJ2-1, with 9 nucleotides matching TRBD2. Germline V gives CDR1 SGHDN, CDR2 FVKESK. This CDR3 has 16 amino acids. J lost 4 bases, V lost 1 base, and 5 bases had no gene match. For the CDR3, the DNA is TGTGCCAGCAGCCAAGTGGGCGGGAGGGGATACAATGAGCAGTTCTTC. It encodes CASSQVGGRGYNEQFF.